The 14 T cell receptor beta chains presented below share a single source sample, sequenced in a study of T-cell memory formation after mild COVID-19. TCRdb analysed the 5' RACE reads with MiXCR anew, one entry per CDR3 protein. The table shows 65,000 to 100,000 distinct CDR3 sequences, with around 13% occurring only once. Material for sequencing was PBMCs or a T cell subset sorted from them (not recorded which). These receptors all come from a young man who had mild COVID-19 (a few samples of this study predate the infection). Cell type and time point are not known.

The sample holds a few counts of this clonotype. The rearrangement uses TRBV23-1 and TRBJ2-7, with D maybe TRBD1 (6 bases). TRBV23-1 is an ORF; its function is uncertain. V was clipped by 3 bases and J by 2 bases, with 11 bases between them. CDR3 length equals 14 residues. CDR3 protein: CASSHPTGAYEQYV. The CDR3 DNA sequence: TGCGCCAGCAGTCACCCGACAGGAGCCTACGAGCAGTACGTC.

V gene TRBV20-1 combines with J gene TRBJ2-7; 8 positions agree with TRBD2. The CDR3 is 14 residues long. Germline trimming cut 3 bases from V and 5 bases from J; bases unmatched to any gene: 9. Looked up from germline, CDR1 is DFQATT and CDR2 is SNEGSKA (reference sequence). The CDR3 region has the DNA TGCAGTGCTAGTTACGGGGGGGTAGCGGACGAGCAGTACTTC. Its translation is CSASYGGVADEQYF.

This clonotype appeared once. The chain has TRBV6-5 and TRBJ1-1, with 9 bases aligning to TRBD1. This CDR3 is 16 amino acids long. Germline lookup yields CDR1 MNHEY and CDR2 SVGAGI. The V gene end was trimmed by 2 bases and the J gene end by 5 bases; junction bases not matched to a gene: 9. CDR3 DNA sequence: TGTGCCAGCAGTTACGCGCGTGGACAGGGGACAACTGAAGCTTTCTTT. It specifies CASSYARGQGTTEAFF.

The chain is built from TRBV4-1 and TRBJ2-1; TRBD1 aligns across 8 bases. The germline V gene has CDR1 MGHRA and CDR2 YSYEKL. The CDR3 spans 18 residues. V shed 1 base, J shed 4 bases, and the junction held 12 bases outside the gene matches. The CDR3 protein is CASSQVGQAGVWYNEQFF. Written as DNA, the CDR3 is TGCGCCAGCAGCCAAGTGGGACAGGCCGGGGTCTGGTACAATGAGCAGTTCTTC.

The genes are TRBV5-1 and TRBJ2-1; possibly TRBD1 for D (6 bases). The CDR3 spans 15 residues. V was trimmed by 9 bases and J by 0 bases, leaving 16 bases between them. The germline CDR1 and CDR2 sequences are SGHRS and YFSETQ. CDR3: CATNPQGSSYNEQFF. In nucleotides, the CDR3 is TGCGCCACCAACCCGCAGGGGAGCTCCTACAATGAGCAGTTCTTC.

This clonotype came up a few times. The V and J genes are TRBV29-1 and TRBJ2-3; weak D call: TRBD2 (6 bases). CDR1 is SQVTM and CDR2 is ANQGSEA in the germline V gene. Trimming shortened V by 5 bases and J by 2 bases, and 11 bases separated the two germline ends. The CDR3 runs to 13 residues. The CDR3 sequence: CSVHSGSTDTQYF. The CDR3 DNA reads as TGCAGCGTTCATAGCGGATCCACAGATACGCAGTATTTT.

This clonotype was seen a few times. This sequence joins TRBV6-2 or TRBV6-3 and TRBJ2-2; 7 bases line up with TRBD2. Per the germline V gene, CDR1 is MNHEY and CDR2 is SVGEGT. CDR3 length equals 14 residues. Trimming at V came to 4 bases and at J to 5 bases, leaving 4 bases not matched to a gene. In nucleotides, the CDR3 is TGTGCCAGCAGTTTGACGGGGGGAACCGGGGAGCTGTTTTTT. This sequence encodes CASSLTGGTGELFF.

This clonotype was seen a handful of times. This chain uses TRBV7-3 with TRBJ2-2; D is undetermined. There are 17 residues in the CDR3. The germline V gene encodes CDR1 SGHTA and CDR2 FQGTGA. V lost 0 bases, J lost 0 bases, and 11 bases lay in between. Written as DNA, the CDR3 is TGTGCCAGCAGCTTAACCCGTCCAGTTGCGAACACCGGGGAGCTGTTTTTT. This codes for CASSLTRPVANTGELFF.

CDR3 DNA: TGTGCCAGCAGCAGACTAGCGGGGGCTCCCTGGGATGAGCAGTTCTTC. It codes for CASSRLAGAPWDEQFF. This rearrangement joins TRBV7-9 to TRBJ2-1; 12 bases fit TRBD2. Germline V lookup: CDR1 SEHNR, CDR2 FQNEAQ (reference sequence). V lost 5 bases and J lost 8; bases outside the gene matches: 10. This CDR3 has 16 residues.

V gene TRBV7-2 combines with J gene TRBJ2-5; D might be TRBD2 (6 bases). The V and J ends lost 7 bases and 1 base respectively, with 10 bases between them. In germline, CDR1 is SGHTA, CDR2 FQGNSA. CDR3 length: 13 residues. The CDR3 loop is CASTGLPQETQYF. The CDR3 coding sequence is TGTGCCAGCACGGGACTGCCCCAAGAGACCCAGTACTTC. The entire variable domain, with the rest obtained from reference TRBV7-2 and TRBJ2-5, is as follows: GAGVSQSPSNKVTEKGKDVELRCDPISGHTALYWYRQSLGQGLEFLIYFQGNSAPDKSGLPSDRFSAERTGGSVSTLTIQRTQQEDSAVYLCASTGLPQETQYFGPGTRLLVL.

This clonotype appeared a few times. The chain couples TRBV11-2 to TRBJ2-3, with D tentatively TRBD2 (7 bases). V was cut by 5 bases and J by 5 bases, with 14 bases left in between. Germline assignment: CDR1 SGHAT and CDR2 FQNNGV. The CDR3 covers 14 residues. CDR3: CASSRAGGRDTQYF. CDR3 bases: TGTGCCAGCAGCCGAGCCGGGGGGCGAGATACGCAGTATTTT.

A few counts support this clonotype. V and J are TRBV2 and TRBJ2-2, with D uncertain. CDR1 and CDR2 (germline): SNHLY, FYNNEI. V was pared by 6 bases and J by 0 bases, with 8 bases between. CDR3 size: 14 residues. For the CDR3, the DNA is TGTGCCAGCAGGGAACTGACGAACACCGGGGAGCTGTTTTTT. Residues: CASRELTNTGELFF.

This clonotype was counted a few times. The chain joins TRBV6-5 to TRBJ2-3; 9 nucleotides align to TRBD2. Trimming took 7 bases from V and 4 from J; bases not matched to a gene: 6. The germline V gene encodes CDR1 MNHEY and CDR2 SVGAGI. This CDR3 is 14 amino acids long. The CDR3 here is CASIAGGPADTQYF. In nucleotides, the CDR3 is TGTGCCAGCATCGCGGGGGGGCCCGCAGATACGCAGTATTTT.

This clonotype occurred a few times. The chain combines TRBV20-1 with TRBJ2-3; perhaps TRBD2 as D (5 bases). CDR1 and CDR2 from the germline V gene are DFQATT and SNEGSKA (reference sequence). The V and J ends lost 2 bases and 0 bases respectively, with 15 bases between them. There are 16 residues in the CDR3. CDR3 sequence: CSARIREIISTDTQYF. As DNA, the CDR3 is TGCAGTGCTAGAATAAGGGAGATTATTAGCACAGATACGCAGTATTTT.